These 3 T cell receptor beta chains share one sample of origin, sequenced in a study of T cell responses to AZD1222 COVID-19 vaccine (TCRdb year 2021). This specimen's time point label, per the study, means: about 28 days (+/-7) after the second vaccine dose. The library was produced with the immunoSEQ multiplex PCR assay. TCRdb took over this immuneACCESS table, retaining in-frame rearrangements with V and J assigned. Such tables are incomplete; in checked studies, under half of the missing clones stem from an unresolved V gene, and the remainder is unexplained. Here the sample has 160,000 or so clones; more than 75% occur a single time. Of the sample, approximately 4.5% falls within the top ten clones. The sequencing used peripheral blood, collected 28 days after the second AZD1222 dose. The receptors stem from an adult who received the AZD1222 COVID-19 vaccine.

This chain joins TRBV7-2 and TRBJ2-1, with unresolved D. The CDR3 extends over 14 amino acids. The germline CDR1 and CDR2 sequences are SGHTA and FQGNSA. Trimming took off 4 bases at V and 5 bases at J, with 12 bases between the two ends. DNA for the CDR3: TGTGCCAGCAGCTCCGTGGGGTGGGACAATGAGCAGTTCTTC. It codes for CASSSVGWDNEQFF.

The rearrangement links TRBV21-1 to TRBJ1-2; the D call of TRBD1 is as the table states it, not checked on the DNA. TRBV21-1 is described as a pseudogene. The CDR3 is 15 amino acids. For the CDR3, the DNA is TGTGCCAGCAGCACCAGACAGGGTCTTAACTATGGCTACACCTTC. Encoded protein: CASSTRQGLNYGYTF.

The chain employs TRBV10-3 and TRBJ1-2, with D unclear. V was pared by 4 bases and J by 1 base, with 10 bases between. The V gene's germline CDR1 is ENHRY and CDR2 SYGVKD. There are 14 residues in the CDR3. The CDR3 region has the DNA TGTGCCATCAGTGTTGAGGGAGTTAACTATGGCTACACCTTC. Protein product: CAISVEGVNYGYTF.